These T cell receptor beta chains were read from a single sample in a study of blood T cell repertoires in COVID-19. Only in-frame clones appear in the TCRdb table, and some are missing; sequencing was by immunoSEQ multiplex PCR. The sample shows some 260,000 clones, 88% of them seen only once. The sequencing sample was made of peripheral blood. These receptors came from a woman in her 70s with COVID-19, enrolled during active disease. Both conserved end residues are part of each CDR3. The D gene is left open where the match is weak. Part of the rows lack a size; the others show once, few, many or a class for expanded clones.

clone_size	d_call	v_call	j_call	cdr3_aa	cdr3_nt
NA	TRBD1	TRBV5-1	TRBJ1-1	CASSIPGQTSEAFF	TGCGCCAGCAGCATACCGGGACAGACCTCTGAAGCTTTCTTT
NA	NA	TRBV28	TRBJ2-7	CASSVARGSFTYEQYF	TGTGCCAGCAGTGTCGCAAGGGGAAGTTTCACGTACGAGCAGTACTTC
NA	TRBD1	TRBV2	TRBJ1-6	CASRTEGQGNNSPLHF	TGTGCCAGCAGGACGGAGGGACAGGGTAATAATTCACCCCTCCACTTT
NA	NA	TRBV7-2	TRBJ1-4	CASSLASRNEKLFF	TGTGCCAGCAGCTTAGCGTCGAGAAATGAAAAACTGTTTTTT
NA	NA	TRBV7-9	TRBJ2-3	CASSPKTTDTQYF	TGTGCCAGCAGCCCTAAAACCACAGATACGCAGTATTTT
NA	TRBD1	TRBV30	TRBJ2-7	CAWGQGQDYEQYF	TGTGCCTGGGGTCAGGGACAGGACTACGAGCAGTACTTC
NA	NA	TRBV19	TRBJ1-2	CASSIDFAANYGYTF	TGTGCCAGTAGTATAGATTTCGCAGCTAACTATGGCTACACCTTC
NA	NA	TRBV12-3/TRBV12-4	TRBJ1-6	CASSFVAGPLHF	TGTGCCAGCAGTTTCGTCGCGGGGCCCCTCCACTTT
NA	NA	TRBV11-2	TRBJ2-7	CASSPRGSYEQYF	TGTGCCAGCAGCCCCCGGGGATCCTACGAGCAGTACTTC
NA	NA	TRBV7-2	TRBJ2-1	CASSLAIVFEQFF	TGTGCCAGCAGCTTAGCGATAGTGTTTGAGCAGTTCTTC
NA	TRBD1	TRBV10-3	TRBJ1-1	CAIRGTGERTEAFF	TGTGCCATCAGGGGGACAGGGGAGCGCACTGAAGCTTTCTTT
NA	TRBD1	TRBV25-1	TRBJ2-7	CASSDRQGRSVRYEQYF	TGTGCCAGCAGTGACCGACAGGGCCGATCGGTTCGCTACGAGCAGTACTTC
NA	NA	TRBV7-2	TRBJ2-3	CASSPPGADTQYF	TGTGCCAGCAGTCCCCCGGGGGCAGATACGCAGTATTTT
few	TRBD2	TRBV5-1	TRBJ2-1	CASRQLAGVYNEQFF	TGCGCCAGCCGCCAACTAGCGGGAGTCTACAATGAGCAGTTCTTC
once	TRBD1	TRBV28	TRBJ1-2	CASRSIEGRGYGYTF	TGTGCCAGCAGATCTATAGAGGGCAGGGGGTATGGCTACACCTTC
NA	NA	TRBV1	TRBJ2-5	CTSSQDRLAGGETQYF	TGCACCAGCAGCCAAGACCGGCTAGCGGGAGGGGAGACCCAGTACTTC
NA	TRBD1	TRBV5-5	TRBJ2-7	CASSLGRGSSYEQYF	TGTGCCAGCAGCTTGGGCAGGGGGAGCTCCTACGAGCAGTACTTC
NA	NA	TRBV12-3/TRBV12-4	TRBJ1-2	CASRVGTYGYTF	TGTGCCAGCAGGGTCGGTACCTATGGCTACACCTTC
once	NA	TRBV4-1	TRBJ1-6	CASSHPDRISPLHF	TGCGCCAGCAGCCACCCAGACAGGATATCACCCCTCCACTTT
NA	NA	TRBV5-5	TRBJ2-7	CASTKMGNSYEQYF	TGTGCCAGCACCAAAATGGGCAACTCCTACGAGCAGTACTTC
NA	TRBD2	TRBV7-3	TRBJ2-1	CASSPRLANSYNEQFF	TGTGCCAGCAGCCCGCGACTAGCGAACTCCTACAATGAGCAGTTCTTC
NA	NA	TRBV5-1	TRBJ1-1	CASSSMGQGTEAFF	TGCGCCAGCAGCTCAATGGGCCAGGGCACTGAAGCTTTCTTT
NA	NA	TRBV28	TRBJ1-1	CASSLDWTGANTEAFF	TGTGCTAGCAGTTTAGATTGGACGGGAGCGAACACTGAAGCTTTCTTT
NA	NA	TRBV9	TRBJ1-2	CASSQSGANYGYTF	TGTGCCAGCAGCCAGTCGGGGGCTAACTATGGCTACACCTTC
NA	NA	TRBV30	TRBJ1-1	CAWSQGNTEAFF	TGTGCCTGGTCACAGGGGAACACTGAAGCTTTCTTT
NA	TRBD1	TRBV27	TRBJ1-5	CASSLNRGNQPQHF	TGTGCCAGCAGTTTAAACAGGGGTAATCAGCCCCAGCATTTT
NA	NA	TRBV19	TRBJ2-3	CASSIGSVRTDTQYF	TGTGCCAGTAGTATAGGTAGCGTTCGCACAGATACGCAGTATTTT
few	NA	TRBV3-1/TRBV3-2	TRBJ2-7	CASSAGSYSYEQYF	TGTGCCAGCAGCGCGGGGTCCTACTCCTACGAGCAGTACTTC
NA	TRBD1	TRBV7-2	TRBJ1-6	CASSLGTGYDSPLHF	TGTGCCAGCAGCTTAGGGACAGGGTATGATTCACCCCTCCACTTT